The clone carrying this T cell receptor (beta chain) appeared a few times. Its target is not known. The data belong to a study of cytomegalovirus exposure and HLA in healthy donors. Study summary: A prior analysis found roughly 110 million unique TCR beta sequences from around 180 million T cells.

Overall study findings and caveats: Reportedly, fewer N-insertions than the 666-donor mean appeared in an Asian-associated ancestry cluster in a later analysis.

The PCR made use of 60 Vbeta and 13 Jbeta primers. Here immunoSEQ multiplex PCR was the method, and the copy in TCRdb shows in-frame clones only, minus some. The sample has 100,000 to 150,000 clones, over 8.5% seen once. The receptor was derived from a woman in her forties in good health and CMV-seropositive. The sample was PBMCs.

CDR3 in amino acids: CASSLTGETEAFF. The CDR3 DNA sequence: TGTGCCAGCAGTCTAACAGGGGAAACTGAAGCTTTCTTT. The V and J genes are TRBV7-6 and TRBJ1-1, with TRBD1 matching 7 bases. V was clipped by 6 bases and J by 5 bases; unmatched bases: 6. This CDR3 has 13 residues. The germline gives CDR1 SGHVS, CDR2 FNYEAQ.